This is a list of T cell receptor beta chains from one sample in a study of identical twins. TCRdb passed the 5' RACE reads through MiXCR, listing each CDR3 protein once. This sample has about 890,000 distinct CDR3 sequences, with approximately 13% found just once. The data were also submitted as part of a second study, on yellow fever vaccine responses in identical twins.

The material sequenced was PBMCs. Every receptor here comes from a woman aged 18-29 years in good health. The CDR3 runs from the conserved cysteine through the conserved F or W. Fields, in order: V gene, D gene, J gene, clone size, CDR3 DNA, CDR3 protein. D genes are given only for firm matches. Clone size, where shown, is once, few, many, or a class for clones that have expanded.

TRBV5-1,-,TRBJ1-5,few,TGCGCCAGCAGCTTGGTGGAGGGAGAGCCCCAGCATTTT,CASSLVEGEPQHF
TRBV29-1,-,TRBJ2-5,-,TGCAGCGTTGAACAACAGGGCGTAAAGACCCAGTACTTC,CSVEQQGVKTQYF
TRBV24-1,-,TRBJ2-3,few,TGTGCCACCAGTGATTTTACGGACTCCGTTACAGATACGCAGTATTTT,CATSDFTDSVTDTQYF
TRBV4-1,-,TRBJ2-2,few,TGCGCCAGCAGCCAAGATCGGACGGGGTTGGGGGAGCTGTTTTTT,CASSQDRTGLGELFF
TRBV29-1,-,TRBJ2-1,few,TGCAGCGTTGGACCTCCTGGGGGAGCAATCGGTAATGAGCAGTTCTTC,CSVGPPGGAIGNEQFF
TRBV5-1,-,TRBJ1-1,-,TGCGCCAGCAGCTTGGGTCGGGGGAGGAGGACTGAAGCTTTCTTT,CASSLGRGRRTEAFF
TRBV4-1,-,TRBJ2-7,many,TGCGCCAGCAGCCAAGAAGGGCAGTCCTACGAGCAGTACTTC,CASSQEGQSYEQYF
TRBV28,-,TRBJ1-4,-,TGTGCCAGCAGTTTATACACTAATGAAAAACTGTTTTTT,CASSLYTNEKLFF
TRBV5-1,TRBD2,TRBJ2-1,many,TGCGCCAGCAGCTTGGTACTAGCGGGAGGCTACAATGAGCAGTTCTTC,CASSLVLAGGYNEQFF
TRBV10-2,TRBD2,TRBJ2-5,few,TGCGCCAGCGTTAGCGGGCGGCCCCAAGAGACCCAGTACTTC,CASVSGRPQETQYF
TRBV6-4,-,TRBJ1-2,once,TGTGCCAGCAGGGGGTCGGGCTACACCTTC,CASRGSGYTF
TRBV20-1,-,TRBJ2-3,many,TGCAGTGCTAGTTCCGGTTTAACAGATACGCAGTATTTT,CSASSGLTDTQYF
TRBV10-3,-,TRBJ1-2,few,TGTGCCATCAGTGAGACAGTTGCGGGCTACACCTTC,CAISETVAGYTF
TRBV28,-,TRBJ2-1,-,TGTGCCAGCAGTTTCTCAGGGGTGGGGCGTAATGAGCAGTTCTTC,CASSFSGVGRNEQFF
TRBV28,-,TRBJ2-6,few,TGTGCCAGCAAAGTCGGTGGGGCCAACGTCCTGACTTTC,CASKVGGANVLTF
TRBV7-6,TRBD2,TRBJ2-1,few,TGTGCCAGCAGCTACAAGCGGGAGGGGTCGAATGAGCAGTTCTTC,CASSYKREGSNEQFF
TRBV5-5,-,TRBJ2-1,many,TGTGCCAGCAGCCCGGAGCCGGGGAGCTCCTACAATGAGCAGTTCTTC,CASSPEPGSSYNEQFF
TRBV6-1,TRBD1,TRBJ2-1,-,TGTGCCAGCAGCCGAGTTCCGGGACAGGGGGCGAGTAATGAGCAGTTCTTC,CASSRVPGQGASNEQFF
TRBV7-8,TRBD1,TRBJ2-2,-,TGTGCCAGCAGCTTATCACAGGGGGACACCGGGGAGCTGTTTTTT,CASSLSQGDTGELFF
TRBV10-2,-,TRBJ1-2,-,TGCGCCAGCAACCAGGGCCCGCCTTATGGCTACACCTTC,CASNQGPPYGYTF
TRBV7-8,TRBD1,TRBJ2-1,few,TGTGCCAGCAGCTTAGATACAGGGGGGCATGAGCAGTTCTTC,CASSLDTGGHEQFF
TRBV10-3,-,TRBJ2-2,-,TGTGCCATCAGTGGTAGGAACACCGGGGAGCTGTTTTTT,CAISGRNTGELFF
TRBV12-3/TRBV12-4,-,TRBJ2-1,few,TGTGCCAGCACCCTATCGGGTGGCCCGATCAGCAACAATGAGCAGTTCTTC,CASTLSGGPISNNEQFF
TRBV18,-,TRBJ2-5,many,TGTGCCAGCTCACCATCAGAGACCCAGTACTTC,CASSPSETQYF
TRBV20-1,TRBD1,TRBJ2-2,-,TGCAGTGCTAGAAAGGGACAGGGAATCCCCGGGGAGCTGTTTTTT,CSARKGQGIPGELFF
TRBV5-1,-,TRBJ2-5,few,TGCGCCAGCAGCTGGAGGGCAGGGATCGAGACCCAGTACTTC,CASSWRAGIETQYF
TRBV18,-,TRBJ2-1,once,TGTGCCAGCTCACCACCGGTGTTAACTTTAAGCTCCTACAATGAGCAGTTCTTC,CASSPPVLTLSSYNEQFF
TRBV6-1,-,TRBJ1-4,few,TGTGCCAGCAGGGGGGGGTTGGCGAGGGAAAAACTGTTTTTT,CASRGGLAREKLFF
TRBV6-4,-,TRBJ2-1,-,TGTGCCAGCAGTGACGAGGGGGGGTACAATGAGCAGTTCTTC,CASSDEGGYNEQFF
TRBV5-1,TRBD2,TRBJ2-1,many,TGCGCCAGCAGCTTTTGGAGGAGGTCGGGGGGTGCCAACAATGAGCAGTTCTTC,CASSFWRRSGGANNEQFF
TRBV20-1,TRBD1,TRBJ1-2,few,TGCAGTGCTAGGGCCATGTCCAGGGGGCTCGGCTATGGCTACACCTTC,CSARAMSRGLGYGYTF
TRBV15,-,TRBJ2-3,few,TGTGCCACCAGCAGAGGAGGGTCGGTTGGGTCTCCTAGCACAGATACGCAGTATTTT,CATSRGGSVGSPSTDTQYF
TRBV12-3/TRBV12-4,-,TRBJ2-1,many,TGTGCCAGCAGTTTACGGGAACCTCAGATCCATGAGCAGTTCTTC,CASSLREPQIHEQFF
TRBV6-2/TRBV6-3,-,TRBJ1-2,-,TGTGCCAGCAGTTACACGAGTAATTATGGAGGCTACACCTTC,CASSYTSNYGGYTF
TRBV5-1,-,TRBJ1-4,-,TGCGCCAGCAGCTTGGATCCTGAGAGGGTAGAAAAACTGTTTTTT,CASSLDPERVEKLFF
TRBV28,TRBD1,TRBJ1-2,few,TGTGCCAGCAGGAACCGGGACAGCTATGGCTACACCTTC,CASRNRDSYGYTF
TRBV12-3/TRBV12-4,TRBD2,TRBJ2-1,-,TGTGCCAGCAGTTCGGGACTATCGGTCAATGAGCAGTTCTTC,CASSSGLSVNEQFF
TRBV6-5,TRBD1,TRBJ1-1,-,TGTGCCAGCAGTTACGGGACAGCCCTTGAAGCTTTCTTT,CASSYGTALEAFF
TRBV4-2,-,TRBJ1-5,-,TGTGCCAGCAGCCAAGATCTTACGTTAAATCAGCCCCAGCATTTT,CASSQDLTLNQPQHF
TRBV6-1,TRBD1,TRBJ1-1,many,TGTGCCAGCAGTGACCAGGGGGGGTTGCTTGTGGGTGAAGCTTTCTTT,CASSDQGGLLVGEAFF
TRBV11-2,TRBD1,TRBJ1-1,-,TGTGCCAGCAGTGAGGGGGCAGGGAACACTGAAGCTTTCTTT,CASSEGAGNTEAFF
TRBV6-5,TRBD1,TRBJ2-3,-,TGTGCCAGCAGTCACGGACAGGGCACAGATACGCAGTATTTT,CASSHGQGTDTQYF
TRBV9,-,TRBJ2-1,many,TGTGCCAGCAGCCCCCGGGACGGCTACAATGAGCAGTTCTTC,CASSPRDGYNEQFF
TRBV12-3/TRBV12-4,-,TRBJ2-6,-,TGTGCCAGCAGTCCCCAACGGGACGGAAGCTCTGGGGCCAACGTCCTGACTTTC,CASSPQRDGSSGANVLTF
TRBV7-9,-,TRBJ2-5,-,TGTGCCACTGAAGGGTTCCAAGAGACCCAGTACTTC,CATEGFQETQYF
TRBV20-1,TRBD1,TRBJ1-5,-,TGCAGTGCTAGAGATTATAGGACAGGTTCGAGCAATCAGCCCCAGCATTTT,CSARDYRTGSSNQPQHF
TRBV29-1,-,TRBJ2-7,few,TGCAGCCCCCGTCGCGCCCAAACCTCCTACGAGCAGTACTTC,CSPRRAQTSYEQYF
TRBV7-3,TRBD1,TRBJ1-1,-,TGTGCCAGCAGCGCCCTACAGGGGGCCACTGAAGCTTTCTTT,CASSALQGATEAFF
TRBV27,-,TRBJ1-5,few,TGTGCCAGCAGACCCGGGACGGTCAATCAGCCCCAGCATTTT,CASRPGTVNQPQHF
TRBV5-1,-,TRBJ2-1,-,TGCGCCAGCAGCCTCGATGGTGATTTCTACAATGAGCAGTTCTTC,CASSLDGDFYNEQFF
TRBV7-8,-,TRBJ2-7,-,TGTGCCAGCAGCCCAAGGCGAGACGGAACCTACGAGCAGTACTTC,CASSPRRDGTYEQYF
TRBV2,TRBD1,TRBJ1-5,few,TGTGCCAGCGCAAGACAGGGGGCGAATAATCAGCCCCAGCATTTT,CASARQGANNQPQHF
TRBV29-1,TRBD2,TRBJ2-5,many,TGCAGCGGAAAGGGCGGGAGGAACCAAGAGACCCAGTACTTC,CSGKGGRNQETQYF
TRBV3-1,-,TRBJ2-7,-,TGTGCCAGCTGCAAATCTCGCGGGATTACCTACGAGCAGTACTTC,CASCKSRGITYEQYF
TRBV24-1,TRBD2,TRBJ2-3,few,TGTGCCACCAGTGATTTAAGCGTAAGGAGTAGCGGGGGACCCCCCGGGGCGCAGTATTTT,CATSDLSVRSSGGPPGAQYF